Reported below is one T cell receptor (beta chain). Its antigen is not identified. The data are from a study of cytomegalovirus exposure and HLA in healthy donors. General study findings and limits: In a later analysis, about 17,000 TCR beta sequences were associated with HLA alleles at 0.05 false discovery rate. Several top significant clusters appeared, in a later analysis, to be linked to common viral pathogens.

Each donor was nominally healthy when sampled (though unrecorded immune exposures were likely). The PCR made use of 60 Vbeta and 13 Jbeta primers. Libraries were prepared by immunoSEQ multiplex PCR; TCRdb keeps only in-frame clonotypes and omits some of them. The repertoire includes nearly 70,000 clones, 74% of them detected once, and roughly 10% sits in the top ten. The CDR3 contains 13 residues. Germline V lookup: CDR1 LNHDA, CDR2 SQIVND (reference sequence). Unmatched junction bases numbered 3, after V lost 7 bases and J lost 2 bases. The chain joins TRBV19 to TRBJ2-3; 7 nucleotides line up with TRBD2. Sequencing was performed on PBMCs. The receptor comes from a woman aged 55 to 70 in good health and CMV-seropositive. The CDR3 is CASTSGDTDTQYF. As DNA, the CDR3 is TGTGCCAGTACCAGCGGGGACACAGATACGCAGTATTTT.